Following are 8 T cell receptor beta chains from one sample sequenced in a study of T cell repertoires in cytomegalovirus infection. TCRdb reprocessed the reads via MiXCR and lists one record per CDR3 protein. The top ten hold less than 10% of the sample, which has roughly 600,000 distinct CDR3 sequences, roughly 26% seen once. What was sequenced was CD8+ T cells from PBMCs. The receptor set was obtained from a human donor in good health (CMV status not recorded). Some clones in this sample may be carry-over from other donors' samples.

This clonotype was counted between two and nine times. The J gene is TRBJ2-1, the V gene TRBV10-2; the D gene is possibly TRBD2 (5 bases). Germline CDR1 and CDR2: WSHSY and SAAADI. The CDR3 covers 16 residues. Trimming removed 4 bases from V and 0 bases from J, with 13 bases in between. The DNA of the CDR3 is TGCGCCAGCAGTGTGACGGGGATGAGCTCCTACAATGAGCAGTTCTTC. It translates to CASSVTGMSSYNEQFF.

This clonotype was seen more than once but under ten times. It is likely a read error: a sequence one base away is far more abundant. This chain connects TRBV7-8 to TRBJ2-1; no clear D gene. The V gene's germline CDR1 is SGHVS and CDR2 FQNEAQ. The length of the CDR3 is 11 residues. The CDR3 bases are TGTGCCAACAGCTTACGGAATGAGCAGTTCTTC. Residues: CANSLRNEQFF. Variable domain in full (rest from reference TRBV7-8 and TRBJ2-1): GAGVSQSPRYKVAKRGQDVALRCDPISGHVSLFWYQQALGQGPEFLTYFQNEAQLDKSGLPSDRFFAERPEGSVSTLKIQRTQQEDSAVYLCANSLRNEQFFGPGTRLTVL.

The chain combines TRBV4-2 with TRBJ2-1; D is ambiguous. This CDR3 is 12 amino acids long. The ends were cut back, 3 bases at V and 9 bases at J, with 9 bases in the middle. The germline CDR1 and CDR2 sequences are LGHNA and YNFKEQ. In DNA form, the CDR3 reads TGTGCCAGCAGCCACCCTTTGAGTGAGCAGTTCTTC. This codes for CASSHPLSEQFF.

This clonotype was observed a handful of times. This rearrangement joins TRBV12-5 to TRBJ2-7; no definite D call. Trimming took 2 bases from V and 7 from J, leaving 12 bases between them. The CDR3 is made up of 13 amino acids. Per germline, CDR1 LGHNT and CDR2 FRNRAP. CDR3 bases: TGTGCTAGTGGTTTGCCAGATAGCAGAGAGCAGTACTTC. It yields the protein CASGLPDSREQYF.

This clonotype has a count of ten or more. CDR3 loop: CASSLGWQVLSEQYV. DNA for the CDR3: TGTGCCAGCAGCTTAGGGTGGCAGGTTTTATCCGAGCAGTACGTC. The rearrangement uses TRBV7-8 and TRBJ2-7; D is uncertain. Germline loops: CDR1 SGHVS, CDR2 FQNEAQ. This CDR3 region has 15 residues. Trimming took 1 base from V and 6 from J, leaving 16 bases between them.

The chain links TRBV7-9 to TRBJ1-1; D not resolved. The CDR3 loop spans 15 amino acids. Trimming removed 4 bases from V and 0 bases from J, with 12 bases in between. The germline gives CDR1 SEHNR, CDR2 FQNEAQ (reference sequence). The CDR3 DNA follows: TGTGCCAGCAGCTCGACCCGGACGGTGAACACTGAAGCTTTCTTT. It codes for CASSSTRTVNTEAFF.

This clonotype was counted between two and nine times. CDR3 region: CSARAGTSYEQYV. CDR3 in DNA: TGCAGTGCTAGAGCGGGGACTTCCTACGAGCAGTACGTC. The chain recombines TRBV20-1 with TRBJ2-7; a weak D match, TRBD2 (6 bases). Trimming took off 1 base at V and 1 base at J, with 8 bases between the two ends. This CDR3 region has 13 residues. Germline V gene sequence: CDR1 DFQATT, CDR2 SNEGSKA (reference sequence).

The chain is built from TRBV5-6 and TRBJ2-5; no firm D call. The CDR3 totals 14 residues. Trimming took off 4 bases at V and 1 base at J, with 11 bases between the two ends. Germline lookup yields CDR1 SGHDT and CDR2 YYEEEE. CDR3 region: CASSPGPFQETQYF. CDR3 DNA sequence: TGTGCCAGCAGCCCCGGGCCTTTCCAAGAGACCCAGTACTTC. Based on the CDR3 plus reference TRBV5-6 and TRBJ2-5, the full variable domain is DAGVTQSPTHLIKTRGQQVTLRCSPKSGHDTVSWYQQALGQGPQFIFQYYEEEERQRGNFPDRFSGHQFPNYSSELNVNALLLGDSALYLCASSPGPFQETQYFGPGTRLLVL.